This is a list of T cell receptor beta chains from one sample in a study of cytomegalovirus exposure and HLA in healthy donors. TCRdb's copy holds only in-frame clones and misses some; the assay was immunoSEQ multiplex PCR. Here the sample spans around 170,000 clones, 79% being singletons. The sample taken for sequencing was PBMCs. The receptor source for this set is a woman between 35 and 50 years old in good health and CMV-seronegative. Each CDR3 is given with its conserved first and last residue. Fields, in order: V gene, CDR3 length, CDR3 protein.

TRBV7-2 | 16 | CASSLWASGDQETQYF
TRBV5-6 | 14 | CASSLLGAGYGYTF
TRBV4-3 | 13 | CASSQGGNYEQYF
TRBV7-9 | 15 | CASSPEDRVSVEQYF
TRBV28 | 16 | CASREVWKNSNQPQHF
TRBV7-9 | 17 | CAVKRGLSGRRPFGYTF
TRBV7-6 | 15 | CASSSPDTFTDTQYF
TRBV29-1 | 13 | CSALSGSTDTQYF
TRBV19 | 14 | CASTLAPNTGELFF
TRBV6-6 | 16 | CASSYTGRGMNTEAFF
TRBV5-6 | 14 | CASSLMSSNYGYTF
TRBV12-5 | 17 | CASGTAGAWGKTTEAFF
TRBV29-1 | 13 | CSGLQGAAGELFF
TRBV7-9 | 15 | CASSRKGPNTGELFF
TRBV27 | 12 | CASSSPGQPQHF
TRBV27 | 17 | CASSLFPPLTSYNEQFF
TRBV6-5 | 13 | CASRGVGGYGYTF
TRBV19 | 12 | CASSFGGTEAFF
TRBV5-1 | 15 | CASSLEQGGNYGYTF
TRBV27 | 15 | CASSPGTGVTYEQYF
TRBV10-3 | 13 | CAISESDRSGYTF
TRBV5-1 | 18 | CASSYGTGQGAGANVLTF
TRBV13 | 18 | CASSLSIAGGFNTDTQYF
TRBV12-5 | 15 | CASGSSGREVGTQYF
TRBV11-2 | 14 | CASSLQGSTDTQYF
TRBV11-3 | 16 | CASSLQSGGYNNEQFF
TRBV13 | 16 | CASSGLGTGTNTEAFF
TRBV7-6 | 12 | CASGGGPYEQYF
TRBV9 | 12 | CASSVAFGELFF
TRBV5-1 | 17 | CASSSLTSGSSTDTQYF
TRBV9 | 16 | CASSVDLPSSTDTQYF
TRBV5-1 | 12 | CASSLGGYEQYF
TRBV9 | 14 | CASSVDTGGSEQYF
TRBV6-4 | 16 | CASSVLQGGSNQPQHF
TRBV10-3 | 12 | CAISLRGDEQFF
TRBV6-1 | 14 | CASRGQGRGTEAFF
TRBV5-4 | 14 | CASSLPDMNTEAFF
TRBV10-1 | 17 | CASRTIATGQGWEKLFF
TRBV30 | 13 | CAWSVGGVDTQYF
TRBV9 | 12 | CASRDTSYGYTF
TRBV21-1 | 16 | CASSKAGRGCGNTIYF
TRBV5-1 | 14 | CASSLSQGKETQYF
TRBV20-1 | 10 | CSAIRFGYTF
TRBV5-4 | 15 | CASSPGDRAQETQYF
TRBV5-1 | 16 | CASSSGLAGNTGELFF
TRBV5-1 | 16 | CATSQAGVRTRETQYF
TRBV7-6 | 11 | CASSPSREQYF
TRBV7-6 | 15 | CASSRGAGVGTEAFF
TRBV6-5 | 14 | CASTRGGSNYGYTF
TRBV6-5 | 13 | CASSEQASYGYTF
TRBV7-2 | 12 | CASSRMERTPVF
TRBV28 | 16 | CASSLYSRGTGNTIYF
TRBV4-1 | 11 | CASREGTEAFF